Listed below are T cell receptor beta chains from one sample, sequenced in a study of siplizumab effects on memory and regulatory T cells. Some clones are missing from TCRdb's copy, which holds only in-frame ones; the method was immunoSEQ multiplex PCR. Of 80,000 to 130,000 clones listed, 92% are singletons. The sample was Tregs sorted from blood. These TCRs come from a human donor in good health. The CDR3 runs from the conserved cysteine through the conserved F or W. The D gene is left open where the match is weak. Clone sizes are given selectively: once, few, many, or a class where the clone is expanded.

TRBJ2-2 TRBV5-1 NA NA TGCGCCAGCACCGTCACGAACACCGGGGAGCTGTTTTTT CASTVTNTGELFF
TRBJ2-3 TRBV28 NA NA TGTGCCAGCAGTTCATTGACCCTCACAGATACGCAGTATTTT CASSSLTLTDTQYF
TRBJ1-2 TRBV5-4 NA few TGTGCCAGCAGCTACGGGGACGGCTATGGCTACACCTTC CASSYGDGYGYTF
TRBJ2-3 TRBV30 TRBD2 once TGTGCCCAAGGGACTAGCGGCTTCACAGATACGCAGTATTTT CAQGTSGFTDTQYF
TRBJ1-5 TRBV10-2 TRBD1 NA TGCGCCAGCAGTGCAGGGACAGTCTATAGCAATCAGCCCCAGCATTTT CASSAGTVYSNQPQHF
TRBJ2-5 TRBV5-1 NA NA TGCGCCAGCAGCAAGGACGGCTGGGAGACCCAGTACTTC CASSKDGWETQYF
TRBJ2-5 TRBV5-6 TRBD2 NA TGTGCCAGCAGCTTTAGCGGGAACCAAGAGACCCAGTACTTC CASSFSGNQETQYF
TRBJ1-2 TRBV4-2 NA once TGTGCCAGCAGCCTGAACTGGGCTAACTATGGCTACACCTTC CASSLNWANYGYTF
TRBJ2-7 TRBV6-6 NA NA TGTGCCAGCAGTACCGGTCGCGCCGCGGGGCAGTACTTC CASSTGRAAGQYF
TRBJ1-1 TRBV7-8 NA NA TGTGCCAGCAGCTCGCAAGGGGGTGCTATTCCGGGCACTGAAGCTTTCTTT CASSSQGGAIPGTEAFF